Below are 26 T cell receptor beta chains sequenced from a single sample in a study of cytomegalovirus exposure and HLA in healthy donors (dated by TCRdb to between 2016 and 2019). The library was produced with the immunoSEQ multiplex PCR assay. The multiplex PCR relied on a mix of 60 forward primers for TCR Vbeta segments and 13 reverse primers for TCR Jbeta segments. TCRdb took this table from immuneACCESS and kept in-frame rearrangements with V and J called. Such tables lack part of the clones; where checked against another copy, unresolved V genes explain under half of the gap, and the rest is unexplained. This sample has fewer than 120,000 clones in its table, and 76% of those were observed once. The top ten clonotypes cover 10% to 15% of the sample. The sequenced sample consisted of PBMCs. Every receptor here comes from a man aged 30-40 years in good health and CMV-seropositive.

The gene calls are TRBV7-2 and TRBJ2-7, with 9 bases lining up with TRBD2. Germline lookup yields CDR1 SGHTA and CDR2 FQGNSA. The CDR3 totals 17 residues. J gave up 0 bases and V 0 bases, and 6 bases lay outside the gene matches. The CDR3 protein is CASSLAVGSGGSYEQYF. Written as DNA, the CDR3 is TGTGCCAGCAGCTTAGCTGTGGGTAGCGGGGGCTCCTACGAGCAGTACTTC.

This sequence joins TRBV6-5 and TRBJ2-1, with D unclear. The CDR3 totals 12 residues. Germline V gives CDR1 MNHEY, CDR2 SVGAGI. Trimming removed 5 bases at V and 5 bases at J, with 7 bases between. The CDR3 DNA follows: TGTGCCAGCAGTCGCCAGGACAATGAGCAGTTCTTC. Amino acid sequence: CASSRQDNEQFF.

The chain recombines TRBV5-1 with TRBJ2-2, with 7 bases identical to TRBD2. The CDR3 sequence is 16 residues long. The germline gives CDR1 SGHRS, CDR2 YFSETQ. The junction had 4 bases not matched to a gene; V was cut back by 0 bases and J by 2 bases. The CDR3 DNA sequence: TGCGCCAGCAGCTTGGCTGCGGGGGATAACACCGGGGAGCTGTTTTTT. This encodes CASSLAAGDNTGELFF. Looking up the rest from reference TRBV5-1 and TRBJ2-2 gives the full variable domain: KAGVTQTPRYLIKTRGQQVTLSCSPISGHRSVSWYQQTPGQGLQFLFEYFSETQRNKGNFPGRFSGRQFSNSRSEMNVSTLELGDSALYLCASSLAAGDNTGELFFGEGSRLTVL.

The chain uses TRBV19 and TRBJ2-3; perhaps TRBD2 as D (5 bases). The CDR3 loop spans 16 amino acids. Germline CDR1 and CDR2: LNHDA and SQIVND (reference sequence). Trimming left V 6 bases short and J 2 bases short, with 18 bases between. The CDR3 spells CASSRRAGSPTDTQYF. DNA for the CDR3: TGTGCCAGTAGCCGACGTGCGGGCTCCCCCACAGATACGCAGTATTTT.

V and J are TRBV5-8 and TRBJ2-5, with D possibly matching TRBD1 (6 bases). The CDR3 has 14 residues. Germline V CDR1 and CDR2: SGHTS, YDEGEE. V was clipped by 3 bases and J by 2 bases, with 11 bases between them. The CDR3 sequence is CASSWGPVQETQYF. The DNA of the CDR3 is TGTGCCAGCAGCTGGGGGCCAGTACAAGAGACCCAGTACTTC.

The genes are TRBV7-2 and TRBJ2-1; no reliable D call. The V gene's germline CDR1 is SGHTA and CDR2 FQGNSA. Trimming pared 5 bases from V and 10 bases from J, leaving 21 bases between. The CDR3 runs to 15 residues. DNA for the CDR3: TGTGCCAGCAGCGCTAATCCCCCAGACATGACAGAGCAGTTCTTC. Its protein is CASSANPPDMTEQFF.

This sequence joins TRBV5-6 and TRBJ2-5; D possibly corresponds to TRBD1 (5 bases). CDR1 is SGHDT and CDR2 is YYEEEE in the germline V gene. V gave up 4 bases and J gave up 4 bases, with 20 bases separating them. The CDR3 contains 16 residues. The CDR3 sequence is CASSPASQGITETQYF. CDR3 coding DNA: TGTGCCAGCAGCCCTGCCTCGCAGGGAATAACAGAGACCCAGTACTTC.

This sequence joins TRBV4-1 and TRBJ2-3; TRBD2 is a possible D gene (5 bases). The V gene's germline CDR1 is MGHRA and CDR2 YSYEKL. CDR3 length equals 14 residues. The V end lost 5 bases, the J end lost 3 bases, and 12 bases lay between the germline ends. CDR3 DNA: TGCGCCAGCAGCGAGGGCCTTCATACAGATACGCAGTATTTT. Translation: CASSEGLHTDTQYF.

The J gene is TRBJ1-2, the V gene TRBV28; perhaps TRBD1 as D (6 bases). V dropped 5 bases and J dropped 5 bases, with 15 bases sitting between them. This CDR3 comprises 14 residues. The germline V gene encodes CDR1 MDHEN and CDR2 SYDVKM. The DNA of the CDR3 is TGTGCCAGCAGTAACGCCGGGACAAGTTATGGCTACACCTTC. It codes for CASSNAGTSYGYTF.

Note on this clone: Other DNA sequences of this sample code for an identical CDR3. The chain has TRBV27 and TRBJ2-1; 12 bases map to TRBD2. Germline V gives CDR1 MNHEY, CDR2 SMNVEV (reference sequence). The V and J ends lost 4 bases and 7 bases, in that order; junction bases with no gene match: 2. CDR3 length: 14 residues. This chain's CDR3 is CASSSTSGGNEQFF. The CDR3 bases are TGTGCCAGCAGTTCGACTAGCGGGGGTAATGAGCAGTTCTTC.

This clone occurred a few times. The CDR3 is CAISGTSGGAGEQYF. The CDR3 coding sequence is TGTGCCATCAGTGGGACTAGCGGGGGGGCTGGCGAGCAGTACTTC. The genes are TRBV10-3 and TRBJ2-7; 15 positions match TRBD2. From germline, CDR1 is ENHRY and CDR2 SYGVKD. V was pared by 4 bases and J by 6 bases, with 4 bases of the junction left unmatched. This CDR3 is built from 15 residues.

The V gene is TRBV28, the J gene TRBJ1-2; possible D gene TRBD1, 6 bases. Germline CDR1 reads MDHEN; CDR2 reads SYDVKM. The CDR3 totals 15 residues. V was shortened by 3 bases and J by 4 bases, with 15 bases between the two germline ends. The chain's CDR3 is CASSLRAWGPYGYTF. The CDR3 DNA follows: TGTGCCAGCAGTTTGCGTGCGTGGGGGCCCTATGGCTACACCTTC.

This chain joins TRBV6-5 and TRBJ2-1; D is perhaps TRBD2 (7 bases). The CDR3 is 14 amino acids. Trimming took off 3 bases at V and 9 bases at J, with 15 bases between the two ends. The germline V gene has CDR1 MNHEY and CDR2 SVGAGI. The CDR3 spells CASSYLGRGSEQFF. CDR3 sequence (DNA): TGTGCCAGCAGTTATCTGGGGAGGGGGAGTGAGCAGTTCTTC.

This clone was seen just once. The chain uses TRBV15 and TRBJ2-3; D not resolved. The V gene's germline CDR1 is LNHNV and CDR2 YYDKDF (reference sequence). Trimming shortened V by 1 base and J by 2 bases, and 13 bases separated the two germline ends. This CDR3 has 16 residues. CDR3 sequence reads: CATSRGDTGLTDTQYF. The CDR3 coding sequence is TGTGCCACCAGCAGAGGAGACACTGGCCTCACAGATACGCAGTATTTT.

This clone was counted a single time. This rearrangement joins TRBV5-1 to TRBJ2-5; possible D gene TRBD1, 5 bases. V was pared by 5 bases and J by 5 bases, with 10 bases between. CDR1 SGHRS and CDR2 YFSETQ come from the germline V gene. This CDR3 contains 12 residues. The CDR3 DNA reads TGCGCCAGCAGTTTGAACAGGGAGACCCAGTACTTC. As protein: CASSLNRETQYF.

The rearrangement links TRBV29-1 to TRBJ1-2, with TRBD1 as a possible D gene (6 bases). Deletions cut 6 bases from V and 3 bases from J, with 14 bases between. Germline V lookup: CDR1 SQVTM, CDR2 ANQGSEA. This CDR3 has 13 amino acids. CDR3 DNA: TGCAGCGTCGTGACAGGTGACTACTATGGCTACACCTTC. The encoded protein is CSVVTGDYYGYTF. Full variable domain (outside the CDR3, taken from reference TRBV29-1 and TRBJ1-2): SAVISQKPSRDICQRGTSLTIQCQVDSQVTMMFWYRQQPGQSLTLIATANQGSEATYESGFVIDKFPISRPNLTFSTLTVSNMSPEDSSIYLCSVVTGDYYGYTFGSGTRLTVV.

This clone was picked up one time. The rearrangement uses TRBV18 and TRBJ2-7; a possible D gene is TRBD1 (6 bases). CDR3 length equals 16 residues. Germline-derived CDR1 and CDR2 are KGHSH and LQKENI. Trimming removed 4 bases at V and 1 base at J, with 17 bases between. CDR3 nucleotide sequence: TGTGCCAGCTCACAAAGGCAGGGGTCGAGGTCCTACGAGCAGTACTTC. It specifies CASSQRQGSRSYEQYF.

This chain links TRBV27 with TRBJ1-1; 7 positions agree with TRBD1. Losses at the gene ends were 2 bases for V and 7 bases for J; bases not matched to a gene: 7. Germline V gene data show CDR1 as MNHEY and CDR2 as SMNVEV (reference sequence). The length of the CDR3 is 14 residues. As DNA, the CDR3 is TGTGCCAGCAGTTTAGGGCAGGGGGGAAATGAAGCTTTCTTT. Translation gives CASSLGQGGNEAFF.

V gene TRBV19 combines with J gene TRBJ1-2; 9 bases line up with TRBD1. The junction had 8 bases not matched to a gene; V was cut back by 5 bases and J by 7 bases. The CDR3 covers 14 residues. Germline assignment: CDR1 LNHDA and CDR2 SQIVND (reference sequence). The CDR3 spells CASSSHPDRGGYTF. CDR3 nucleotides: TGTGCCAGTAGTTCACACCCGGACAGGGGTGGCTACACCTTC.

The CDR3 protein is CAWSRGTYEKLFF. In DNA form, the CDR3 reads TGTGCCTGGAGTCGCGGAACTTACGAAAAACTGTTTTTT. The rearrangement uses TRBV30 and TRBJ1-4; D is unresolved. The CDR3 is 13 amino acids. The V end lost 2 bases, the J end lost 8 bases, and 12 bases lay between the germline ends. Germline lookup yields CDR1 GTSNPN and CDR2 SVGIG (reference sequence).

V and J are TRBV10-3 and TRBJ1-1; no definite D call. Deletions cut 4 bases from V and 2 bases from J, with 14 bases between. CDR3 length: 15 residues. In germline, CDR1 is ENHRY, CDR2 SYGVKD. As DNA, the CDR3 is TGTGCCATCAGTGGTTCCGGGAGGAGTAACACTGAAGCTTTCTTT. Its protein product is CAISGSGRSNTEAFF.

This clone was observed a few times. Other DNA variants within this sample encode the same CDR3. The chain combines TRBV5-1 with TRBJ2-5; the D gene is possibly TRBD1 (5 bases). The germline V gene encodes CDR1 SGHRS and CDR2 YFSETQ. This CDR3 comprises 13 residues. V lost 3 bases, J lost 2 bases, and 8 bases lay in between. The CDR3 DNA follows: TGCGCCAGCAGCTCTACAGGACAAGAGACCCAGTACTTC. Its translation: CASSSTGQETQYF.

The CDR3 DNA reads as TGCGCCAGCAGCCAAGGGACAGGGAATCAGCCCCAGCATTTT. This encodes CASSQGTGNQPQHF. This chain uses TRBV4-1 with TRBJ1-5; 8 bases match TRBD1. J lost 4 bases, V lost 1 base, and 0 bases had no gene match. This CDR3 has 14 residues. The germline CDR1 and CDR2 sequences are MGHRA and YSYEKL.

There are a few counts of this clone. The V and J genes are TRBV7-8 and TRBJ1-5, with a possible D match to TRBD1 (5 bases). The germline gives CDR1 SGHVS, CDR2 FQNEAQ. V was cut by 5 bases and J by 5 bases, with 16 bases left in between. This CDR3 spans 15 amino acids. The CDR3 DNA is TGTGCCAGCAGCCCCTTAGAGGCAGGGTATCAGCCCCAGCATTTT. Its protein product is CASSPLEAGYQPQHF.

This clone has more than one count but fewer than ten. The V call is TRBV6-5, the J call TRBJ1-1; 9 nucleotides line up with TRBD1. The length of the CDR3 is 13 residues. The V segment lost 4 bases and the J segment 3 bases; nucleotides outside the gene matches: 0. Germline assignment: CDR1 MNHEY and CDR2 SVGAGI. The chain's CDR3 is CASSWTGDTEAFF. CDR3 nucleotide sequence: TGTGCCAGCAGTTGGACAGGGGACACTGAAGCTTTCTTT.

V and J are TRBV6-5 and TRBJ1-5, with a possible D match to TRBD1 (5 bases). The ends were cut back, 5 bases at V and 10 bases at J, with 15 bases in the middle. The CDR3 consists of 13 residues. Germline CDR1 and CDR2: MNHEY and SVGAGI. In DNA, the CDR3 is TGTGCCAGCAGTACCGACAGCAATCGACCCCAGCATTTT. Translating gives CASSTDSNRPQHF.